This TCR beta chain was profiled in a study of cytomegalovirus exposure and HLA in healthy donors. It was with 60 Vbeta and 13 Jbeta primers that the PCR ran. The data were produced by immunoSEQ multiplex PCR, yet TCRdb's version contains in-frame clones alone and is incomplete. The data hold more than 90,000 clones, with roughly 80% observed a single time. As regards this clone: Its target is unknown.

CDR3 length: 13 residues. Germline lookup yields CDR1 SGHDT and CDR2 YYEEEE. Trimming removed 1 base from V and 1 base from J, with 6 bases in between. Overall study results and limits: Later, TCR association rates were found to vary by HLA locus, highest for DRB1 and lowest for HLA-C. There was a cluster of highly shared sequence variants that was likely a sequencing artifact.

The receptor was isolated from a man aged 25 to 40 in good health and CMV-seropositive. This chain connects TRBV5-6 to TRBJ2-7; unclear D gene. Sequences were obtained from PBMCs. The CDR3 DNA is TGTGCCAGCAGCTTGAGAGGATCCTACGAGCAGTACTTC. It encodes CASSLRGSYEQYF. The whole variable domain, filled in from reference TRBV5-6 and TRBJ2-7, reads DAGVTQSPTHLIKTRGQQVTLRCSPKSGHDTVSWYQQALGQGPQFIFQYYEEEERQRGNFPDRFSGHQFPNYSSELNVNALLLGDSALYLCASSLRGSYEQYFGPGTRLTVT.